This TCR beta chain was identified during a study of shared clonotypes between healthy human individuals. Germline CDR1 reads SGHRS; CDR2 reads YFSETQ. The CDR3 is 17 residues long. J lost 0 bases, V lost 5 bases, and 8 bases had no gene match. The method was immunoSEQ multiplex PCR; TCRdb's version includes in-frame clones alone and lacks a portion of them. Counted here are some 1 million clones, about three quarters occurring once; the ten biggest clones make up approximately 1.3%. The source is a man younger than 30 in good health. The chain carries TRBV5-1 and TRBJ2-3; 11 bases line up with TRBD2. The sequenced sample consisted of memory CD4+ T cells sorted from blood. Subset of the sample: CD45RA-negative fraction. The CDR3 DNA follows: TGCGCCAGCAGTTCCCTAGCGGGGGGTGCTAGCACAGATACGCAGTATTTT. Protein sequence: CASSSLAGGASTDTQYF.